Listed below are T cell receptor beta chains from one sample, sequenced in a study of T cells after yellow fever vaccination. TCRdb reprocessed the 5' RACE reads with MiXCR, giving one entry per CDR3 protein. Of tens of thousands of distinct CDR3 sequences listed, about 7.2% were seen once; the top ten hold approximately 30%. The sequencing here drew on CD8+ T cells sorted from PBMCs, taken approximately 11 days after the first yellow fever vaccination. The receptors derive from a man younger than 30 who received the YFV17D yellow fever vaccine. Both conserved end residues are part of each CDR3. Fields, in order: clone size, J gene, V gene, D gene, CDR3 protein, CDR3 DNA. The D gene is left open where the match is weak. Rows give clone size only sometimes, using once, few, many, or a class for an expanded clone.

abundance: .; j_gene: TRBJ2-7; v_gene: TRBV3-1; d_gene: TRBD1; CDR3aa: CASSQEYGLGQASYEQYF; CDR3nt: TGTGCCAGCAGCCAAGAATACGGCTTGGGACAGGCATCCTACGAGCAGTACTTC
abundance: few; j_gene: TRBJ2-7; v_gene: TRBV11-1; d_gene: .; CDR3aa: CASSLVGDGGSQYEQYF; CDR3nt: TGTGCCAGCAGCTTAGTCGGCGATGGGGGGAGTCAGTACGAGCAGTACTTC
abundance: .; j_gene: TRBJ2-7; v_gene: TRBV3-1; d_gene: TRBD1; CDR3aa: CASSPDRGEAFTPYEQYF; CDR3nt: TGTGCCAGCAGCCCAGACAGGGGTGAGGCCTTCACTCCATACGAGCAGTACTTC
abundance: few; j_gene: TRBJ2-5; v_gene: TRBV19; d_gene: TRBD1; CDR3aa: CASSRTGGQETQYF; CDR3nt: TGTGCCAGTAGTAGGACAGGGGGCCAAGAGACCCAGTACTTC
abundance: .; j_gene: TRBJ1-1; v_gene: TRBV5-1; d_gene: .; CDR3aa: CASSPRERGGNTEAFF; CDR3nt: TGCGCCAGCAGCCCCAGGGAGAGGGGCGGGAACACTGAAGCTTTCTTT
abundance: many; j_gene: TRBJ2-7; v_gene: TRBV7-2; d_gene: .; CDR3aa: CASSLTGRTSYEQYF; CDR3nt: TGTGCCAGCAGCTTAACCGGTCGTACTTCGTACGAGCAGTACTTC
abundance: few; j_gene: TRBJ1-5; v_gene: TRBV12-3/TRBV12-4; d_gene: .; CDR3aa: CASSFEGVGNQPQHF; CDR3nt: TGTGCCAGCAGTTTTGAGGGCGTGGGCAATCAGCCCCAGCATTTT
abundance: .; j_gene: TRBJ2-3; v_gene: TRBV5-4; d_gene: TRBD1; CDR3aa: CASSGGQERTDTQYF; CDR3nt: TGTGCCAGCAGCGGGGGACAGGAGCGCACAGATACGCAGTATTTT
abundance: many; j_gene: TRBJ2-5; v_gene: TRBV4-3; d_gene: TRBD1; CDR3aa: CASSQDGGQGSPQETQYF; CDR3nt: TGCGCCAGCAGCCAAGATGGGGGACAGGGCTCCCCGCAAGAGACCCAGTACTTC
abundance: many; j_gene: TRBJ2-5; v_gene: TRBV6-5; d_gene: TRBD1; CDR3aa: CASTQTGERETQYF; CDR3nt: TGTGCCAGCACTCAAACAGGGGAAAGGGAGACCCAGTACTTC
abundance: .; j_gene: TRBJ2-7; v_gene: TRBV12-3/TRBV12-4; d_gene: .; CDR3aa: CASSYGSRGGQYF; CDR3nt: TGTGCCAGCAGTTACGGGTCGAGAGGAGGGCAGTACTTC
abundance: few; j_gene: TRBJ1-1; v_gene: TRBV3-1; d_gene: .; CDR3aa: CASSQPGHMGSTEAFF; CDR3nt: TGTGCCAGCAGCCAACCGGGACACATGGGGAGCACTGAAGCTTTCTTT
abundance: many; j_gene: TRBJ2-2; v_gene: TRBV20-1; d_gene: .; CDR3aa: CSVGRANTGELFF; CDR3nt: TGCAGTGTTGGTCGTGCGAACACCGGGGAGCTGTTTTTT
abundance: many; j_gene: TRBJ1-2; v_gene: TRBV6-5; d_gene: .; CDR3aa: CASSSRLTNYGYTF; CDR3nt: TGTGCCAGCAGTTCCCGCCTAACGAACTATGGCTACACCTTC
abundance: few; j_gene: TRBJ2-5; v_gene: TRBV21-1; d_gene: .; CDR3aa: CASSKDEGTAYLSQETQYF; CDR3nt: TGTGCCAGCAGCAAAGACGAGGGGACAGCTTATCTTTCCCAAGAGACCCAGTACTTC
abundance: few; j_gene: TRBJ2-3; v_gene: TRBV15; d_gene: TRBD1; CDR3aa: CATSRVGGRTDTQYF; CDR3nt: TGTGCCACCAGCAGAGTAGGGGGCCGCACAGATACGCAGTATTTT
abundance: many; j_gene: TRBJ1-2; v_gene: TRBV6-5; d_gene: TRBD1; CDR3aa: CASSWGTGIENYGYTF; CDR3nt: TGTGCCAGCAGTTGGGGGACAGGGATCGAAAACTATGGCTACACCTTC
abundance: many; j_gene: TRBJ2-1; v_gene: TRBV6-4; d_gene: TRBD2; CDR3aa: CASSDSTSGANEQFF; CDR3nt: TGTGCCAGCAGTGACTCGACTAGCGGGGCCAATGAGCAGTTCTTC
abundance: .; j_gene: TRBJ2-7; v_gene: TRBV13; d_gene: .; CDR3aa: CASSLVPGEGYEQYF; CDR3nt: TGTGCCAGCAGCTTAGTCCCAGGGGAAGGCTACGAGCAGTACTTC
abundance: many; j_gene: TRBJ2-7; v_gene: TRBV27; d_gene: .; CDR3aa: CASSLSGPSYEQYF; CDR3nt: TGTGCCAGCAGTTTATCGGGTCCATCCTACGAGCAGTACTTC
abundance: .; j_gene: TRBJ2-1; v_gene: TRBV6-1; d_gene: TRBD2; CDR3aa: CASSRTSGMIEQFF; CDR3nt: TGTGCCAGCAGTAGGACTAGCGGGATGATTGAGCAGTTCTTC
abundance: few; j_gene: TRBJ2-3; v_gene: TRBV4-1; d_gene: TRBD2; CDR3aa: CASSQESLAGGTDTQYF; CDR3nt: TGCGCCAGCAGCCAAGAATCTCTAGCGGGGGGCACAGATACGCAGTATTTT
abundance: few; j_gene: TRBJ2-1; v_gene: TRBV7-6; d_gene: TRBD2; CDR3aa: CASSLGERTSGGARQFF; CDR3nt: TGTGCCAGCAGCTTAGGTGAACGGACTAGCGGGGGGGCGAGGCAGTTCTTC
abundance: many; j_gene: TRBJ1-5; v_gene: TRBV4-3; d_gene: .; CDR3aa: CASSQDSWQPQHF; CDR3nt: TGCGCCAGCAGCCAAGATTCCTGGCAGCCCCAGCATTTT
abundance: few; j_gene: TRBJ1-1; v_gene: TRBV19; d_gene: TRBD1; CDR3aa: CASSVGGLNTEAFF; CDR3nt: TGTGCCAGTAGTGTAGGGGGCTTGAACACTGAAGCTTTCTTT
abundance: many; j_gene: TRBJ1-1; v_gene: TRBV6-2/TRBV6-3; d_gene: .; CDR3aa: CASSYVLNTEAFF; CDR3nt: TGTGCCAGCAGTTACGTCTTGAACACTGAAGCTTTCTTT
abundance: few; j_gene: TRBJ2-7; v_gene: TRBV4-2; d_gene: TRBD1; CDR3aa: CASSQVDRGPYEQYF; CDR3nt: TGTGCCAGCAGCCAAGTGGACAGGGGGCCCTACGAGCAGTACTTC
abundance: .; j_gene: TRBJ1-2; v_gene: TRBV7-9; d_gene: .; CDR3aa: CASSLVGAAHGYTF; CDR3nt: TGTGCCAGCAGCTTAGTGGGGGCCGCCCATGGCTACACCTTC
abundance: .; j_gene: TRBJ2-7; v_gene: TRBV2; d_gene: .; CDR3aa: CASSDNLSYEQYF; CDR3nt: TGTGCCAGCAGTGATAATCTCTCCTACGAGCAGTACTTC
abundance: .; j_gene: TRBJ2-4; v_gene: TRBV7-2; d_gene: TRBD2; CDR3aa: CASSLLGGGGDIIQYF; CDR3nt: TGTGCCAGCAGCTTACTCGGGGGGGGCGGGGACATCATTCAGTACTTC
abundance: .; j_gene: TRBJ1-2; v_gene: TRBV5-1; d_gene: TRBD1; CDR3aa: CASSGTGTGDGYTF; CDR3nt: TGCGCCAGCAGCGGGACCGGGACAGGGGATGGCTACACCTTC
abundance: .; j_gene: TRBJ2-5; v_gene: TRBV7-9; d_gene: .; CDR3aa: CASSWGFARIETQYF; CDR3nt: TGTGCCAGCAGCTGGGGCTTTGCTCGCATAGAGACCCAGTACTTC
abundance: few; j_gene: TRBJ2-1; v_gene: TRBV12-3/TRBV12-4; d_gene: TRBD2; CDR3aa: CASSPPSGGPQFF; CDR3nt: TGTGCCAGCAGCCCGCCCAGCGGGGGGCCACAGTTCTTC
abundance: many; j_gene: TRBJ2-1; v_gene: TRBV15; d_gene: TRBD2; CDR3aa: CATIFPGRGLAVNNEQFF; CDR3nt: TGTGCCACCATCTTCCCGGGCCGGGGACTAGCGGTGAATAATGAGCAGTTCTTC
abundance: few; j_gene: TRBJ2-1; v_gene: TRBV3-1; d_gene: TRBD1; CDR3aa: CASSPTGAYNEQFF; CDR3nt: TGTGCCAGCAGCCCTACAGGGGCCTACAATGAGCAGTTCTTC
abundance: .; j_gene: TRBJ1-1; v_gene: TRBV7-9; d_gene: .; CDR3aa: CASSPITGLTEAFF; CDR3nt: TGTGCCAGCAGCCCGATTACAGGGCTCACTGAAGCTTTCTTT
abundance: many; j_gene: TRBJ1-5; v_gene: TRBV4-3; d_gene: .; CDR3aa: CASSQDLFSNQPQHF; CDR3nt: TGCGCCAGCAGCCAAGACCTCTTCAGCAATCAGCCCCAGCATTTT
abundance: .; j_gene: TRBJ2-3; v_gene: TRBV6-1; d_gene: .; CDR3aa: CASSIWGREADTQYF; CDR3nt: TGTGCCAGCAGTATATGGGGCAGGGAGGCAGATACGCAGTATTTT
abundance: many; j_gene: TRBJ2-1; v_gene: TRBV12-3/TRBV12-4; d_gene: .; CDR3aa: CASSRTVGGNEQFF; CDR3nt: TGTGCCAGCAGTCGCACCGTTGGAGGGAATGAGCAGTTCTTC
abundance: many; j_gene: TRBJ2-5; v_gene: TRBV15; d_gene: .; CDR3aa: CATSTEFEETQYF; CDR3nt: TGTGCCACCAGTACAGAATTTGAGGAGACCCAGTACTTC
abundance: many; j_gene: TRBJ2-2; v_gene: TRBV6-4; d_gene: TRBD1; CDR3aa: CASSDGQGAGELFF; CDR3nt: TGTGCCAGCAGTGACGGACAGGGGGCCGGGGAGCTGTTTTTT
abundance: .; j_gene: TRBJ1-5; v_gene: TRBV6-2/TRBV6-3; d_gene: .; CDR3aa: CASSYSSGAGAFRQPQHF; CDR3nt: TGTGCCAGCAGTTACTCTAGTGGGGCAGGGGCCTTCCGGCAGCCCCAGCATTTT
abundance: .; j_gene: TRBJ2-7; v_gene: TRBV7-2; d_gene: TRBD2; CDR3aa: CASSGRLAGGLDEQYF; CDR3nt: TGTGCCAGCAGCGGACGACTAGCGGGGGGCCTCGACGAGCAGTACTTC
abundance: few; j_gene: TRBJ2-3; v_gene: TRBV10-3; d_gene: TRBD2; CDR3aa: CAISEQAGGLIDTQYF; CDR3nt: TGTGCCATCAGTGAACAAGCGGGGGGGCTGATAGATACGCAGTATTTT
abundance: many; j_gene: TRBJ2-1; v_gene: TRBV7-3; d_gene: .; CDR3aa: CASMEGVRSEQFF; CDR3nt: TGTGCCAGCATGGAGGGGGTAAGGAGTGAGCAGTTCTTC
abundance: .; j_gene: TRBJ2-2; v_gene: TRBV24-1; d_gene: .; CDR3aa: CATSDLQMGPNTGELFF; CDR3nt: TGTGCCACCAGTGATTTGCAAATGGGGCCCAACACCGGGGAGCTGTTTTTT
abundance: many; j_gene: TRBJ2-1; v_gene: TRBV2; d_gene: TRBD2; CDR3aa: CASSGGRVRDEQFF; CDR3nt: TGTGCCAGCAGTGGTGGGAGGGTCCGGGATGAGCAGTTCTTC
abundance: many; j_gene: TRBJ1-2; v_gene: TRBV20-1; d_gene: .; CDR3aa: CSARDSAWGNYGYTF; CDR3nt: TGCAGTGCTAGAGATTCCGCTTGGGGGAACTATGGCTACACCTTC
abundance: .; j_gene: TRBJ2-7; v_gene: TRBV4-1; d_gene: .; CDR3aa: CASSQEAEYEQYF; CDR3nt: TGCGCCAGCAGCCAAGAGGCAGAATACGAGCAGTACTTC
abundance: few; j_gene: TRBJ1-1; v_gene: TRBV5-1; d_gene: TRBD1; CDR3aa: CASSYARGMTEAFF; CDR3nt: TGCGCCAGCAGCTATGCCAGGGGGATGACTGAAGCTTTCTTT
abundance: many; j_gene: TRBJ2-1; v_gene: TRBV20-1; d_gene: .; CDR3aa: CSATPSGRVNEQFF; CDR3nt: TGCAGTGCTACCCCATCCGGCAGGGTCAATGAGCAGTTCTTC
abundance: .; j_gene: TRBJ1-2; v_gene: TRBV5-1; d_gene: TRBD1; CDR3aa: CASSYGTGNGYTF; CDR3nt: TGCGCCAGCAGCTATGGGACAGGGAATGGCTACACCTTC